The 21 T cell receptor beta chains below all came from one sample that was sequenced in a study of molecular identifiers for immune sequencing clone quantification. TCRdb processed the PCR reads anew with MiXCR; each CDR3 protein has one entry. The profile shows about 630,000 distinct CDR3 sequences, 25% of them singletons. Sequencing input: naive CD8+ T cells from blood, with Jurkat cell RNA spiked in. Subset: FACS-sorted CD8+CD4-CCR7+CD45RA+ naive T cells. The source is a human donor in good health. Some libraries in this study had Jurkat cell RNA spiked in.

The V call is TRBV12-3 or TRBV12-4, the J call TRBJ2-1; 12 nucleotides match TRBD2. The CDR3 covers 14 residues. J was trimmed by 8 bases and V by 7 bases; bases with no gene match: 6. The CDR3 DNA sequence: TGTGCCAGCAAAGGGACTAGCGGGCACGATGAGCAGTTCTTC. This codes for CASKGTSGHDEQFF.

V usage is TRBV5-6 and J usage is TRBJ2-5; a weak D match, TRBD1 (6 bases). V was cut by 3 bases and J by 9 bases, with 15 bases left in between. This CDR3 region has 13 residues. CDR1 is SGHDT, CDR2 YYEEEE, per germline. The CDR3 bases are TGTGCCAGCAGCTCACAGGTACCAGGGGCCCAGTACTTC. Encoded protein: CASSSQVPGAQYF.

This clonotype has only one observation. A much larger clone differs from this one at a single base, so this may be a read error. The chain links TRBV28 to TRBJ1-1, with a tentative D call TRBD1 (6 bases). Between the trimmed V and J ends, which lost 3 bases and 8 bases, there was a span of 13 bases. CDR1 and CDR2 (germline): MDHEN, SYDVKM. The CDR3 has 13 residues. The CDR3 DNA reads as TGTGCCAGCAGTTTCCAACGCAGGGGCGAAGCTTTCTTT. Translated, it gives CASSFQRRGEAFF.

This clonotype came up many times. The J gene is TRBJ1-1, the V gene TRBV5-5, with TRBD1 matching over 9 bases. With V trimmed by 7 bases and J by 7 bases, 14 bases remained unmatched. CDR1 and CDR2 (germline): SGHKS, YYEKEE (reference sequence). The length of the CDR3 is 15 residues. The DNA for the CDR3 is TGTGCCAGCTGCCGGGACAGGGCCCTGTGGGGTGAAGCTTTCTTT. It specifies CASCRDRALWGEAFF.

The chain couples TRBV30 to TRBJ2-1; D gene ambiguous. V was pared by 4 bases and J by 8 bases, with 18 bases between. The CDR3 covers 14 residues. Germline V gives CDR1 GTSNPN, CDR2 SVGIG (reference sequence). In DNA, the CDR3 is TGTGCCTGGACCTCCTTCGTTGGAGTCCATGAGCAGTTCTTC. This gives the protein CAWTSFVGVHEQFF.

Concerning this clonotype itself: No conserved phenylalanine or tryptophan ends this CDR3, so it is likely a read error. Because the CDR3's place on the DNA is in doubt, the DNA is left out and the CDR3 is given as listed by TCRdb. The chain joins TRBV5-3 to TRBJ1-4; no check of the table's D call, TRBD1, against the DNA was made. TRBV5-3 is designated an ORF whose function remains uncertain. The CDR3 is made up of 15 amino acids, end residues included. The CDR3 region is CASSLPQGAAECLLV.

This clonotype was detected only a few times. The chain is built from TRBV6-2 or TRBV6-3 and TRBJ2-2; 9 nucleotides match TRBD1. The trim removed 7 bases at V and 6 bases at J, leaving 9 bases unmatched. The germline V gene encodes CDR1 MNHEY and CDR2 SVGEGT. CDR3 size: 15 residues. The CDR3 region has the DNA TGTGCCAGCATGGGGGGGACAGGGCACCCCGGGGAGCTGTTTTTT. It specifies CASMGGTGHPGELFF.

This clonotype has a count of ten or more. The chain has TRBV9 and TRBJ1-3; perhaps TRBD1 as D (5 bases). CDR1 is SGDLS and CDR2 is YYNGEE in the germline V gene. V lost 3 bases to trimming and J lost 0 bases, with 13 bases between them. CDR3 size: 16 residues. The CDR3 DNA reads TGTGCCAGCAGCGGACCGGGACGAAGCTCTGGAAACACCATATATTTT. Its protein is CASSGPGRSSGNTIYF.

This clonotype was detected many times. The chain employs TRBV28 and TRBJ2-3; D not resolved. Germline assignment: CDR1 MDHEN and CDR2 SYDVKM. V was trimmed by 1 base and J by 5 bases, leaving 10 bases between them. The CDR3 is 14 residues long. The CDR3 protein is CASSLSFGVDTQYF. In DNA, the CDR3 is TGTGCCAGCAGTTTATCGTTTGGTGTAGATACGCAGTATTTT. Complete variable domain (other parts from reference TRBV28 and TRBJ2-3): DVKVTQSSRYLVKRTGEKVFLECVQDMDHENMFWYRQDPGLGLRLIYFSYDVKMKEKGDIPEGYSVSREKKERFSLILESASTNQTSMYLCASSLSFGVDTQYFGPGTRLTVL.

Worth noting for this clonotype: A much larger clone lies a single base off, so this may be a read error. The rearrangement joins TRBV4-1 to TRBJ2-3; D is perhaps TRBD1 or TRBD2 (5 bases each). Germline loops: CDR1 MGHRA, CDR2 YSYEKL. CDR3 length: 17 amino acids. CDR3 coding DNA: TGCGCCAGCAGCTACCACCGGGACCCTGAAGGCACAGATACGCAGTGTTTT. Translation gives CASSYHRDPEGTDTQCF.

This clonotype was seen more than once but under ten times. The chain employs TRBV11-2 and TRBJ1-2; tentatively, D is TRBD1 (6 bases). Per the germline V gene, CDR1 is SGHAT and CDR2 is FQNNGV. This CDR3 region has 15 residues. V was pared by 5 bases and J by 2 bases, with 15 bases between. This chain's CDR3 is CASSITGRGNYGYTF. CDR3 nucleotide sequence: TGTGCCAGCAGCATCACAGGGAGGGGAAACTATGGCTACACCTTC.

This chain joins TRBV27 and TRBJ1-2; the match to TRBD1 covers 9 bases. Per germline, CDR1 MNHEY and CDR2 SMNVEV (reference sequence). The CDR3 spans 14 residues. Germline trimming cut 4 bases from V and 7 bases from J; bases unmatched to any gene: 7. The CDR3 DNA reads TGTGCCAGCAGTTACAAAACAGGGGGCTCTGGCTACACCTTC. Protein: CASSYKTGGSGYTF.

The V call is TRBV6-2 or TRBV6-3, the J call TRBJ2-3; D unclear. Trimming shortened V by 8 bases and J by 5 bases, and 11 bases separated the two germline ends. The CDR3 loop spans 12 amino acids. Germline-derived CDR1 and CDR2 are MNHEY and SVGEGT. The CDR3 spells CASGLGLDTQYF. In DNA form, the CDR3 reads TGTGCCAGCGGGTTGGGTCTAGATACGCAGTATTTT.

For this clonotype: A much larger clone sits a single nucleotide away, making a read error possible. The rearrangement joins TRBV7-9 to TRBJ2-7, with D perhaps TRBD1 or TRBD2 (5 bases each). Trimming took 3 bases from V and 6 from J, leaving 15 bases between them. The CDR3 runs to 14 residues. The V gene's germline CDR1 is SEHNR and CDR2 FQNEAQ (reference sequence). This chain's CDR3 is CASSLAPRGAEQYF. In nucleotides, the CDR3 is TGTGCCAGCAGCTTGGCCCCGAGGGGCGCCGAGCAGTACTTC. Together with reference TRBV7-9 and TRBJ2-7, the CDR3 gives the full variable domain: DTGVSQNPRHKITKRGQNVTFRCDPISEHNRLYWYRQTLGQGPEFLTYFQNEAQLEKSRLLSDRFSAERPKGSFSTLEIQRTEQGDSAMYLCASSLAPRGAEQYFGPGTRLTVT.

In the case of this clonotype: A much larger clone differs by one base, so this may be a read error. The chain recombines TRBV6-2 or TRBV6-3 with TRBJ1-1, with D possibly matching TRBD1 (5 bases). Germline V CDR1 and CDR2: MNHEY, SVGEGT. Trimming removed 0 bases at V and 7 bases at J, with 12 bases between. The CDR3 is 14 amino acids. The CDR3 protein is CASSYSSRAIEAFF. In nucleotides, the CDR3 is TGTGCCAGCAGTTACTCATCCAGGGCAATTGAAGCTTTCTTT.

CDR3 in DNA: TGCGCCAGCAGCTGGGCAGGGCCGGAGGAGCAGTTCTTC. Translating gives CASSWAGPEEQFF. The chain has TRBV5-1 and TRBJ2-1; tentative D call: TRBD1 (5 bases). CDR1 is SGHRS and CDR2 is YFSETQ in the germline V gene. Trimming pared 3 bases from V and 10 bases from J, leaving 14 bases between. The CDR3 is 13 amino acids.

The V call is TRBV6-2 or TRBV6-3, the J call TRBJ2-3, with no clear D. The ends were cut back, 4 bases at V and 3 bases at J, with 20 bases in the middle. This CDR3 contains 17 residues. In germline, CDR1 is MNHEY, CDR2 SVGEGT. Written as DNA, the CDR3 is TGTGCCAGCAGTTTCCCCTACTATGGCCTGTCGACAGATACGCAGTATTTT. Translation gives CASSFPYYGLSTDTQYF.

The chain has TRBV13 and TRBJ1-1, with TRBD1 as a possible D gene (6 bases). The CDR3 loop spans 14 amino acids. The germline CDR1 and CDR2 sequences are PRHDT and FYEKMQ (reference sequence). The V end lost 11 bases, the J end lost 7 bases, and 23 bases lay between the germline ends. Here the CDR3 DNA reads TGTGCCGGCACCGAGGGGACACAGGGAAGTGAAGCTTTCTTT. It codes for CAGTEGTQGSEAFF.

This clonotype has more than one count but fewer than ten. V and J are TRBV6-5 and TRBJ1-1, with 8 positions matching TRBD1. V shed 7 bases and J 3 bases; nucleotides not matched to a gene: 7. This CDR3 is built from 14 residues. Germline-derived CDR1 and CDR2 are MNHEY and SVGAGI. CDR3 residues: CASIPTGGDTEAFF. As DNA, the CDR3 is TGTGCCAGCATCCCCACAGGGGGGGACACTGAAGCTTTCTTT.

The chain couples TRBV3-1 to TRBJ2-1, with D hard to call. CDR1 is LGHDT, CDR2 YNNKEL, per germline (reference sequence). Trimming pared 1 base from V and 8 bases from J, leaving 12 bases between. The CDR3 totals 14 residues. The CDR3 spells CASSQAAAIHEQFF. For the CDR3, the DNA is TGTGCCAGCAGCCAAGCGGCAGCGATCCATGAGCAGTTCTTC.

Comment on this clonotype: Possible read error: a much larger clone is one base away. This chain links TRBV7-8 with TRBJ1-5; perhaps TRBD1 as D (5 bases). The V and J ends lost 8 bases and 7 bases respectively, with 18 bases between them. This CDR3 is 14 amino acids long. Germline V lookup: CDR1 SGHVS, CDR2 FQNEAQ. The DNA for the CDR3 is TGTGCCAGCGGCCCAAGGGGTACGGGACAGCCCCAGCATTTT. Its protein product is CASGPRGTGQPQHF.